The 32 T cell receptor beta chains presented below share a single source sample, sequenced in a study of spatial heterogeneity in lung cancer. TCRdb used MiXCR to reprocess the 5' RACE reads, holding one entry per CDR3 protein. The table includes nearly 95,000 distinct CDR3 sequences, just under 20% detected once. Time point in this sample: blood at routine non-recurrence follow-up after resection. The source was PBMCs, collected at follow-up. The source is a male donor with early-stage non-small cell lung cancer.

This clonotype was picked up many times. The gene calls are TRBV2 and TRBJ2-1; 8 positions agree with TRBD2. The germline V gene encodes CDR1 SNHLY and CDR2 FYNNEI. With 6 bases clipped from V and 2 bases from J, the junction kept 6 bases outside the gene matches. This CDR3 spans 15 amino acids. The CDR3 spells CASSIDGGAYNEQFF. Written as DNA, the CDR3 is TGTGCCAGCAGCATTGACGGGGGGGCCTACAATGAGCAGTTCTTC.

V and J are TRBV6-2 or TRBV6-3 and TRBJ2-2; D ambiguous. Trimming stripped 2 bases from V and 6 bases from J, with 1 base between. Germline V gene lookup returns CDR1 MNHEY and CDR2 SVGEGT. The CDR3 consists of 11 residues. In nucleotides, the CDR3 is TGTGCCAGCAGTTACCCCGGGGAGCTGTTTTTT. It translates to CASSYPGELFF.

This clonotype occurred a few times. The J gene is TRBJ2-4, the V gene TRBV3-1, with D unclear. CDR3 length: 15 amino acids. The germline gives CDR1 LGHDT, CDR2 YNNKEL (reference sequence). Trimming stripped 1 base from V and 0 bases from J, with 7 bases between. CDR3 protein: CASSQGALAKNIQYF. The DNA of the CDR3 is TGTGCCAGCAGCCAAGGAGCTCTAGCCAAAAACATTCAGTACTTC.

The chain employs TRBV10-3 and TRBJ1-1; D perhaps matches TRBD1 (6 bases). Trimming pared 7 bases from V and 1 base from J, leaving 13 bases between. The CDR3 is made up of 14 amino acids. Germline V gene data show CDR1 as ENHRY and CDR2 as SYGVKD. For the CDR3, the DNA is TGTGCCATCACCTCTCAGGGGAAGAACACTGAAGCTTTCTTT. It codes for CAITSQGKNTEAFF.

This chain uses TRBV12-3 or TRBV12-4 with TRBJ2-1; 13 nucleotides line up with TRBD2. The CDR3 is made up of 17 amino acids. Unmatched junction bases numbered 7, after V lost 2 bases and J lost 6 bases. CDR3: CASSLSPGTSGINEQFF. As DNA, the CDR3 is TGTGCCAGCAGTTTATCCCCCGGGACTAGCGGGATCAATGAGCAGTTCTTC.

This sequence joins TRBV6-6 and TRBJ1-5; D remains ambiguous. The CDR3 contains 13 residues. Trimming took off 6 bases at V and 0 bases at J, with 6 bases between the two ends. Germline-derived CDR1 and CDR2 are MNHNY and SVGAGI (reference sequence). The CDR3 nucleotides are TGTGCCAGCAGGTTAGATAGCAATCAGCCCCAGCATTTT. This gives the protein CASRLDSNQPQHF.

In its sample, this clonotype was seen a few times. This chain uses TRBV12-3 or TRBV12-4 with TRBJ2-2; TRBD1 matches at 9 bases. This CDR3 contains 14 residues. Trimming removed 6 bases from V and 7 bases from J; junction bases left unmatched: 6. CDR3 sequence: CASRPQGAVGELFF. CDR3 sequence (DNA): TGTGCCAGCAGACCACAGGGGGCAGTCGGGGAGCTGTTTTTT.

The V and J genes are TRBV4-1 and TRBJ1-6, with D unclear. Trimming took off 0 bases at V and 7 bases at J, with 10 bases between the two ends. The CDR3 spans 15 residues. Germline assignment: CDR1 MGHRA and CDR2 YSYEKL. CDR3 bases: TGCGCCAGCAGCCAAGATTTACGGAACAATTCACCCCTCCACTTT. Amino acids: CASSQDLRNNSPLHF.

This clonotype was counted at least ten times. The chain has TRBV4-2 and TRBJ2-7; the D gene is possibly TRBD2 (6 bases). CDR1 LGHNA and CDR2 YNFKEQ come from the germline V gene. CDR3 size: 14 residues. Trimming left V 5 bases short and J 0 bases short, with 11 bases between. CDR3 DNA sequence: TGTGCCAGCAGCGTGCCGGGACTCTCCTACGAGCAGTACTTC. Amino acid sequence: CASSVPGLSYEQYF.

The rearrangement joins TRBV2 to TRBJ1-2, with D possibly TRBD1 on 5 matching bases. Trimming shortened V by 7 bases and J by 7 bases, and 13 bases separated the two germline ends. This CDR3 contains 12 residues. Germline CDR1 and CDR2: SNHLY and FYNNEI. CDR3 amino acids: CASMRDRGGYTF. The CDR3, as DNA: TGTGCCAGCATGAGGGACCGCGGTGGCTACACCTTC.

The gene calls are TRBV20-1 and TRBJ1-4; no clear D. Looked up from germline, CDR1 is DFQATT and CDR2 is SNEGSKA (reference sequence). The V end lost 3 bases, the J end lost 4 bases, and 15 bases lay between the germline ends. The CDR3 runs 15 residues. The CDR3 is CSASVAGRSNEKLFF. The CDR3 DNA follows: TGCAGTGCTAGCGTGGCGGGGAGGAGTAATGAAAAACTGTTTTTT.

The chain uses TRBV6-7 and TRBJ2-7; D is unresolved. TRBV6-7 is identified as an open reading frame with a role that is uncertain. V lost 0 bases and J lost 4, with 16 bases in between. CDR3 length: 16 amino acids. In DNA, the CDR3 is TGTGCCAGCAGTTACTCGAATCCTCGTGGGGTATACGAGCAGTACGTC. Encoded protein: CASSYSNPRGVYEQYV.

The CDR3 sequence is CATSDSSGLALTDTQYF. The CDR3 region has the DNA TGTGCCACCAGTGATTCATCGGGACTAGCCCTCACAGATACGCAGTATTTT. This sequence joins TRBV24-1 and TRBJ2-3; 9 nucleotides match TRBD2. With 2 bases clipped from V and 2 bases from J, the junction kept 7 bases outside the gene matches. Germline V gene sequence: CDR1 KGHDR, CDR2 SFDVKD. The CDR3 runs to 17 residues.

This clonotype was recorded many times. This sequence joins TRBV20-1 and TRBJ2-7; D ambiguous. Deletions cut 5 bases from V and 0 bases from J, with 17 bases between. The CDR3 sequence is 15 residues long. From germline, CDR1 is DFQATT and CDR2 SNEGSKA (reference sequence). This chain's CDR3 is CSAGVWRPSSYEQYF. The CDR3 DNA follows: TGCAGTGCTGGGGTGTGGCGCCCGAGCTCCTACGAGCAGTACTTC.

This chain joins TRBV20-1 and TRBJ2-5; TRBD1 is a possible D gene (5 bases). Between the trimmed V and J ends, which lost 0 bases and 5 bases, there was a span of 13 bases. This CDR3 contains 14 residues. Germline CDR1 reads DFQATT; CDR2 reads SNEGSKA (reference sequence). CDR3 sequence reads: CSAREKGLRETQYF. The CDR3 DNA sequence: TGCAGTGCTAGAGAAAAGGGGCTACGGGAGACCCAGTACTTC.

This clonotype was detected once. CDR3 amino acids: CASRQGSDTGELFF. The CDR3 nucleotides are TGTGCCAGCAGACAGGGGTCGGACACCGGGGAGCTGTTTTTT. The V gene is TRBV6-4, the J gene TRBJ2-2, with 7 bases matching TRBD1. Germline V gene data show CDR1 as MRHNA and CDR2 as SNTAGT. The junction had 4 bases not matched to a gene; V was cut back by 6 bases and J by 3 bases. The CDR3 sequence is 14 residues long.

CDR3 protein: CASSIHVEEKLFF. CDR3 DNA: TGTGCCAGTAGTATACATGTGGAGGAAAAACTGTTTTTT. The chain is built from TRBV19 and TRBJ1-4; D is unclear. Germline V gene lookup returns CDR1 LNHDA and CDR2 SQIVND (reference sequence). The CDR3 consists of 13 residues. V was pared by 2 bases and J by 8 bases, with 9 bases between.

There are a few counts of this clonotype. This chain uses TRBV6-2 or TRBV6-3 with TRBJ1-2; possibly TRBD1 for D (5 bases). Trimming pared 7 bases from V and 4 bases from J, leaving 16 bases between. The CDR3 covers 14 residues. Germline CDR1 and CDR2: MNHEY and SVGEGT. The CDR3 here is CASNSGGSSYGYTF. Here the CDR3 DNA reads TGTGCCAGCAACAGTGGGGGGAGCTCCTATGGCTACACCTTC.

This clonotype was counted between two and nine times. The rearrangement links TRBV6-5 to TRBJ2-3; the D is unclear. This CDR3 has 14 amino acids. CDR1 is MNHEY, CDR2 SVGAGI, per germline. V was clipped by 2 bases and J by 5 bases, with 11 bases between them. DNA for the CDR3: TGTGCCAGCAGTTACGGCCCTCTGGGAGATACGCAGTATTTT. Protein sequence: CASSYGPLGDTQYF.

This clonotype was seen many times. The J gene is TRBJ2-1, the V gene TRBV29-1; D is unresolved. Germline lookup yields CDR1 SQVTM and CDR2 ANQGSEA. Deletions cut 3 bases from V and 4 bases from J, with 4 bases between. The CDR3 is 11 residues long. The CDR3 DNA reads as TGCAGCGTTGAGGTATACAATGAGCAGTTCTTC. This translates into CSVEVYNEQFF.

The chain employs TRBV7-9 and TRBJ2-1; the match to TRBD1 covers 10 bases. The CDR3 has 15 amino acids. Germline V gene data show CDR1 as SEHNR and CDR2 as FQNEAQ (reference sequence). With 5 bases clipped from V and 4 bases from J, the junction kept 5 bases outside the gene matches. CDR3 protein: CASSQDRGFYNEQFF. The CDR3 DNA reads TGTGCCAGCAGCCAGGACAGGGGGTTTTACAATGAGCAGTTCTTC.

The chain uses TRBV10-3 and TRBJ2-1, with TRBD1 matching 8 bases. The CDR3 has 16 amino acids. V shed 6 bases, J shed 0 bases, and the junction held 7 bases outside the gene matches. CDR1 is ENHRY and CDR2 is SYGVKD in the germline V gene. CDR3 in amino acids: CAISEGQGSSYNEQFF. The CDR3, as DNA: TGTGCCATCAGCGAAGGACAGGGAAGCTCCTACAATGAGCAGTTCTTC.

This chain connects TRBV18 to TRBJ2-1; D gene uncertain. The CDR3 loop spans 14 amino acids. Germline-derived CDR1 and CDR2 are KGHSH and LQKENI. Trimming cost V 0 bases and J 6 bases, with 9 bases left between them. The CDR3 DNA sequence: TGTGCCAGCTCACCACCCTTAACGGCCAATGAGCAGTTCTTC. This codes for CASSPPLTANEQFF.

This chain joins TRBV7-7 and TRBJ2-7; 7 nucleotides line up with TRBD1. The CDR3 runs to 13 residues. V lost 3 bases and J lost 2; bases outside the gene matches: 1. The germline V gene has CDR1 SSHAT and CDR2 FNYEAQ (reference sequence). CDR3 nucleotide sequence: TGTGCCAGCAGCTTGGGGACAGCCTACGAGCAGTACTTC. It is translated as CASSLGTAYEQYF.

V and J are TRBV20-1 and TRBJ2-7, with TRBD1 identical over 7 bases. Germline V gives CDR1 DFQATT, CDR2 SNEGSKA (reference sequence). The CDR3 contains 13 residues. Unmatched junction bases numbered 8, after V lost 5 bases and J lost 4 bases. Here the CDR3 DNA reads TGCAGTGCTGTCAGGGGGTCTAGGTACGAGCAGTACTTC. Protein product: CSAVRGSRYEQYF.

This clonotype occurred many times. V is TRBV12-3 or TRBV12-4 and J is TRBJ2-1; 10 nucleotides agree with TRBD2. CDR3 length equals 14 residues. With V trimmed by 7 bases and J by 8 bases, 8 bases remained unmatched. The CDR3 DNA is TGTGCCAGCATCCTTAGCGGGGGGATTGATGAGCAGTTCTTC. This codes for CASILSGGIDEQFF.

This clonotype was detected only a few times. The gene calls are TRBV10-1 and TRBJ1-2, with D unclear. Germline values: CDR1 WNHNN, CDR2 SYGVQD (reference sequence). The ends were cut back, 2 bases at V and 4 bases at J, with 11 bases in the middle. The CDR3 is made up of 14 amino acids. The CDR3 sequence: CASSELASLYGYTF. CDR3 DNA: TGCGCCAGCAGTGAGCTGGCCAGCCTCTATGGCTACACCTTC.

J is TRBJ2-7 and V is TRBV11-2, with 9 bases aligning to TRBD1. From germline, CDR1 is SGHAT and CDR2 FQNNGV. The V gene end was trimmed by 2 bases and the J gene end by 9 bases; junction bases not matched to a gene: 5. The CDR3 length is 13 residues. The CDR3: CASSLRDRVWQYF. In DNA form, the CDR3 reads TGTGCCAGCAGCTTACGGGACAGGGTCTGGCAGTACTTC.

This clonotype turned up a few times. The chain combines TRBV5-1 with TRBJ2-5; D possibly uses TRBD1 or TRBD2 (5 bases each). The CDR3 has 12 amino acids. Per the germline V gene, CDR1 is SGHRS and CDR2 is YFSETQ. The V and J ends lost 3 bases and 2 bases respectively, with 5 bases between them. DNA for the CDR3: TGCGCCAGCAGCTGGGGGCAAGAGACCCAGTACTTC. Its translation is CASSWGQETQYF. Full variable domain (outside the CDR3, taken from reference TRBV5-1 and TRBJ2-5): KAGVTQTPRYLIKTRGQQVTLSCSPISGHRSVSWYQQTPGQGLQFLFEYFSETQRNKGNFPGRFSGRQFSNSRSEMNVSTLELGDSALYLCASSWGQETQYFGPGTRLLVL.

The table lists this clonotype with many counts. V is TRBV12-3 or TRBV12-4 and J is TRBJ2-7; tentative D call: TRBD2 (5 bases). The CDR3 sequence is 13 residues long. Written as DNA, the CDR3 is TGTGCCAGCTCGAAGGGAGATTCCTTCGAGCAGTACGTC. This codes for CASSKGDSFEQYV.

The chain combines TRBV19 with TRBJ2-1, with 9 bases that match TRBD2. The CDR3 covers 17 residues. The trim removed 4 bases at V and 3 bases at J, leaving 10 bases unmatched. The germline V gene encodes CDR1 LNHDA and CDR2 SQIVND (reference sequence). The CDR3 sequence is CASSKLALAGSYNEQFF. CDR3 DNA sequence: TGTGCCAGTAGTAAACTCGCCCTAGCGGGGAGCTACAATGAGCAGTTCTTC.

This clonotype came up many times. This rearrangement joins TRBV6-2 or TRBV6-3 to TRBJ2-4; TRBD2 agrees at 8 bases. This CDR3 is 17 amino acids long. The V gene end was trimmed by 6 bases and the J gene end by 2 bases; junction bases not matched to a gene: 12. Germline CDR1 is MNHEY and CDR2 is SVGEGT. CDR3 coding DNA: TGTGCCAGCAGACCCGGAGGACTAGCTGTAACCAAAAACATTCAGTACTTC. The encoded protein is CASRPGGLAVTKNIQYF.